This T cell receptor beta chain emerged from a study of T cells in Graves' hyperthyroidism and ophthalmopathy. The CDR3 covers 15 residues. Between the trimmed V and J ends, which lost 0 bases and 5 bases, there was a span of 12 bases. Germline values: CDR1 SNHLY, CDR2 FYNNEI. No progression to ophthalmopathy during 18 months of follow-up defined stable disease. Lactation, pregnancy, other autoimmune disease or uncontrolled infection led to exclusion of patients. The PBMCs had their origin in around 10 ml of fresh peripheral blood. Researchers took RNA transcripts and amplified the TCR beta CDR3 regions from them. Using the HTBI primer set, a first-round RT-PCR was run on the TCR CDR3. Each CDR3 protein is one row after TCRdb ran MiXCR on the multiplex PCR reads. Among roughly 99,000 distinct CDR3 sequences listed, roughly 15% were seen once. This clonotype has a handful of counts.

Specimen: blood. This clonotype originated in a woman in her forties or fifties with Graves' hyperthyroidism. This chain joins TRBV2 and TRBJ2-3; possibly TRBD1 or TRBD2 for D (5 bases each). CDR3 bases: TGTGCCAGCAGTGAAGCGTGGGGACCAGGAGATACGCAGTATTTT. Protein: CASSEAWGPGDTQYF.